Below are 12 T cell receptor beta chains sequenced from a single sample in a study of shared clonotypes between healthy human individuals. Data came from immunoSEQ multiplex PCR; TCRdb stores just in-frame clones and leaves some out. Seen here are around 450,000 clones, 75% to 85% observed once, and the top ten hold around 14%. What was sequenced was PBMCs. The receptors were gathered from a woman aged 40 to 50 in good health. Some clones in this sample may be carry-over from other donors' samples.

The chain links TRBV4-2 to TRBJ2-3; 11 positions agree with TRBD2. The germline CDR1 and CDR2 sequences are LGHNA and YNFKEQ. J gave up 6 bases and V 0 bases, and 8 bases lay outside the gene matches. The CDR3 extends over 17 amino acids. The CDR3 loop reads CASSQELAGVSRDTQYF. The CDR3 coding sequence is TGTGCCAGCAGCCAAGAACTAGCGGGGGTCTCACGGGATACGCAGTATTTT.

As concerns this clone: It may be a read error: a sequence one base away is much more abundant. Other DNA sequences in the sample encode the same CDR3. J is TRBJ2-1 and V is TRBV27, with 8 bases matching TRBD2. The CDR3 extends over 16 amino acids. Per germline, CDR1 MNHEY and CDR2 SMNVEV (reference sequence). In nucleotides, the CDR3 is TGTGCCAGCAGTGGGACTAGGCGGGGCTCCTACAACGAGCAGTTCTTC. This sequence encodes CASSGTRRGSYNEQFF.

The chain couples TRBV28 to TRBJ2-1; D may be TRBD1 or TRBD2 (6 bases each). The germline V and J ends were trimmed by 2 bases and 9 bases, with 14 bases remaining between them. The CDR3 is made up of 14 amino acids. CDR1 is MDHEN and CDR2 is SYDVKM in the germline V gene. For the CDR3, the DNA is TGTGCCAGCAGTTTACTAGCCCGGGGGCTTGAGCAGTTCTTC. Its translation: CASSLLARGLEQFF. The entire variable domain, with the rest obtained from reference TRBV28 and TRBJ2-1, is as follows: DVKVTQSSRYLVKRTGEKVFLECVQDMDHENMFWYRQDPGLGLRLIYFSYDVKMKEKGDIPEGYSVSREKKERFSLILESASTNQTSMYLCASSLLARGLEQFFGPGTRLTVL.

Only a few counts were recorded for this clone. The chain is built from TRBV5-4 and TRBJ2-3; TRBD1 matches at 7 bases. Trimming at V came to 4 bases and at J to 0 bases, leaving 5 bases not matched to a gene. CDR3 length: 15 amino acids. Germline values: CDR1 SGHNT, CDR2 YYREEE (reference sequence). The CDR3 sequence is CASSRGTASTDTQYF. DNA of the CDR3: TGTGCCAGCAGCCGTGGGACAGCAAGCACAGATACGCAGTATTTT. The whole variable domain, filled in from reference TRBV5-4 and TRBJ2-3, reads ETGVTQSPTHLIKTRGQQVTLRCSSQSGHNTVSWYQQALGQGPQFIFQYYREEENGRGNFPPRFSGLQFPNYSSELNVNALELDDSALYLCASSRGTASTDTQYFGPGTRLTVL.

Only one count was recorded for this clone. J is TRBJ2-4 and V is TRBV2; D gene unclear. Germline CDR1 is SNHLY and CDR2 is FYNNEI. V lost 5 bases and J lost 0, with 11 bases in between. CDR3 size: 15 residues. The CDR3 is CASSSDREAKNIQYF. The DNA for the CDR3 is TGTGCCAGCAGTTCAGACCGCGAAGCCAAAAACATTCAGTACTTC.

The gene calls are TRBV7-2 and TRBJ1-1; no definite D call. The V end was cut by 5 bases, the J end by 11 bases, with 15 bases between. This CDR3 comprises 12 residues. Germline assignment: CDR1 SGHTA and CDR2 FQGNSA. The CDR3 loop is CASSPSAIGAFF. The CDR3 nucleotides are TGTGCCAGCAGCCCCAGCGCTATCGGGGCTTTCTTT.

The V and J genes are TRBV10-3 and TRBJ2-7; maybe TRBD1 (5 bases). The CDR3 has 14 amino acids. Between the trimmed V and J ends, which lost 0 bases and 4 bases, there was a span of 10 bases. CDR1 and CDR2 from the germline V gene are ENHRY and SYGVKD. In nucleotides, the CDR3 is TGTGCCATCAGTGAGTCCATAGGGGTTTACGAGCAGTACTTC. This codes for CAISESIGVYEQYF.

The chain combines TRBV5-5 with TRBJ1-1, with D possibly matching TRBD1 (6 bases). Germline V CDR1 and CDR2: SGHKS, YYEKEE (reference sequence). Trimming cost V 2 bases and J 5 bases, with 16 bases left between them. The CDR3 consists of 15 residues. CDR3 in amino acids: CASSFAGGSVTEAFF. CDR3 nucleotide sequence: TGTGCCAGCAGCTTCGCGGGGGGCTCGGTGACTGAAGCTTTCTTT. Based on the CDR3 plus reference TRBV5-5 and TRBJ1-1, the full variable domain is DAGVTQSPTHLIKTRGQQVTLRCSPISGHKSVSWYQQVLGQGPQFIFQYYEKEERGRGNFPDRFSARQFPNYSSELNVNALLLGDSALYLCASSFAGGSVTEAFFGQGTRLTVV.

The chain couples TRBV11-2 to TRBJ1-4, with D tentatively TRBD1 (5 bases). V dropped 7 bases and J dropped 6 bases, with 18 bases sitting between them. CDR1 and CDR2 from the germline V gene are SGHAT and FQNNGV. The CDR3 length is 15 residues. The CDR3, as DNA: TGTGCCAGCAAAAAAACGGGGCTACGGGATGAAAAACTGTTTTTT. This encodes CASKKTGLRDEKLFF.

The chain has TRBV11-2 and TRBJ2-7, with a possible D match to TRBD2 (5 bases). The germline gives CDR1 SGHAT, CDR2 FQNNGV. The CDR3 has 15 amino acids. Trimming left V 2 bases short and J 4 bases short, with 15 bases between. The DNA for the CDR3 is TGTGCCAGCAGCTTAACGGGGTGGCGGAGTTACGAGCAGTACTTC. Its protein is CASSLTGWRSYEQYF.

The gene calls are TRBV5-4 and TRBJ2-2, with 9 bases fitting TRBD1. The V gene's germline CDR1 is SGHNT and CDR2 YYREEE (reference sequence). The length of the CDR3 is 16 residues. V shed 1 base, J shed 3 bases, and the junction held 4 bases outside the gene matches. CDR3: CASSLKQGAYTGELFF. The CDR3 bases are TGTGCCAGCAGCTTGAAACAGGGGGCATACACCGGGGAGCTGTTTTTT.

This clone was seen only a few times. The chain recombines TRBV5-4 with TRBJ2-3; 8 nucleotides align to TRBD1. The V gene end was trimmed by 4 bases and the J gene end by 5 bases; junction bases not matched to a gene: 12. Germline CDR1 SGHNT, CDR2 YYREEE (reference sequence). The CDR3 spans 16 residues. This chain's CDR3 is CASSATSGGAGDTQYF. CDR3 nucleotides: TGTGCCAGCAGCGCCACTTCAGGGGGCGCGGGAGATACGCAGTATTTT.